This TCR beta chain was sequenced for a study of monozygotic twins with inflammatory bowel disease. Study-level findings and limits: For repertoire similarity, concordant twins did not differ from discordant twins, possibly because power was limited. Healthy co-twins showed greater TCRbeta diversity (inverse Simpson) than IBD patients.

About this clonotype itself: Its antigen is still unknown.

The UMIs contained a 6-nucleotide sample barcode. They were added by template switching during cDNA synthesis. TCRalpha and TCRbeta cDNA underwent two nested PCRs of around 15 and 10 cycles. Using the 5' RACE reads, TCRdb records one entry per CDR3 protein without DNA. The sample totals more than 350,000 distinct CDR3 sequences; its top ten clones hold 2.4%. CDR1 and CDR2 (germline): SGDLS, YYNGEE. The CDR3 covers 18 residues. Sequencing was carried out using blood. The sequence was collected from a human donor with ulcerative colitis or Crohn's disease, or a healthy co-twin of an affected twin (not recorded which). V is TRBV9 and J is TRBJ2-3; there is no DNA to check the TCRdb D call of TRBD2. The CDR3 loop is CASSAERVAGALGDTQYF.